This T cell receptor (beta chain) was identified in a study of OX40 agonist ivuxolimab in advanced cancers. Any history of autoimmune disease or systemic immunosuppression disqualified patients. TCRdb's table, derived via immunoSEQ multiplex PCR, lists solely in-frame clones and lacks some. The sample lists tens of thousands of clones, about four fifths occurring once. Study-level results: At 0.1 to 3.0 mg/kg and by week 6, clonal expansion occurred in CD4+ and CD8+ blood T cells.

In regard to this clone: Antigen unknown.

The CDR3 spans 13 residues. Germline CDR1 and CDR2: MNHEY and SVGAGI. J gave up 3 bases and V 4 bases, and 2 bases lay outside the gene matches. The receptor was derived from an adult with an advanced solid tumor such as melanoma, head and neck, liver or kidney cancer. The input for sequencing was CD4+ or CD8+ T cells sorted from blood, taken in a trial of the OX40 agonist ivuxolimab. The V and J genes are TRBV6-5 and TRBJ1-1, with 7 bases identical to TRBD1. For the CDR3, the DNA is TGTGCCAGCAGTTCGGGACAGTACACTGAAGCTTTCTTT. This translates into CASSSGQYTEAFF.